This T cell receptor beta chain emerged from a study of blood T cells in healthy people across ages. The germline V gene encodes CDR1 SGHTA and CDR2 FQGNSA. The CDR3 runs 15 residues. V lost 5 bases, J lost 7 bases, and 7 bases stayed unmatched. Each donor's blood draw was 7.5 to 10 milliliters of peripheral blood. It was with a sample-barcoded 5' primer and a J-beta primer mix that a second PCR of roughly 7 to 12 cycles was run. The template-switch adaptor, which had 12 random nucleotides, put a tag on each cDNA molecule. Via MiXCR, TCRdb re-called the 5' RACE reads, giving one row per CDR3 protein. The table records 700,000 to 950,000 distinct CDR3 sequences, approximately 43% of them present only once. A note on this clonotype: The antigen is unknown.

Overall study results and limits: TCR beta diversity tracked closely with naive T cell percentage. With age, beta diversity per million T cells declined roughly linearly, significantly by 40 to 50.

The origin of this receptor is a woman aged 60-75 years in good health. What was sequenced was blood. This sequence joins TRBV7-2 and TRBJ2-2; 10 nucleotides line up with TRBD2. CDR3 in DNA: TGTGCCAGCAGCCCCGAGCGGGGGGGCGTCGGGGAGCTGTTTTTT. It translates to CASSPERGGVGELFF.